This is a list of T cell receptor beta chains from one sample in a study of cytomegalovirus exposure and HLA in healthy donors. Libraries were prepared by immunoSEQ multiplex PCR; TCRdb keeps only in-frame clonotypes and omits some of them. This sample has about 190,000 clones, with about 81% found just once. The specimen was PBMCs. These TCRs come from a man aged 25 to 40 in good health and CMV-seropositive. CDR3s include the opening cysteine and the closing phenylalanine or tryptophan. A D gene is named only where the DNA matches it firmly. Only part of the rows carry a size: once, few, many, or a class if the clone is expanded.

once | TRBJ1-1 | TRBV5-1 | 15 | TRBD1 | CASSTTGGLDTEAFF | TGCGCCAGCAGCACGACAGGGGGCTTGGACACTGAAGCTTTCTTT
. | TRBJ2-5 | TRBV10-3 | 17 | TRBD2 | CAISEALLAGGPREQYF | TGTGCCATCAGTGAGGCCCTACTAGCGGGAGGGCCGAGGGAGCAGTACTTC
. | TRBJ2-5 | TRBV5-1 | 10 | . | CASGLETQYF | TGCGCCAGCGGCCTGGAGACCCAGTACTTC
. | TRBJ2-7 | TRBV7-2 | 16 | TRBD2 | CASRPGGLAGSYEQYF | TGTGCCAGCAGACCTGGAGGACTAGCGGGCTCCTACGAGCAGTACTTC
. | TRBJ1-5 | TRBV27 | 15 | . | CASSLSSLLNQPQHF | TGTGCCAGCAGTTTATCGAGTCTCCTAAATCAGCCCCAGCATTTT
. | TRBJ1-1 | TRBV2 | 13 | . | CATREGWATEAFF | TGTGCCACCCGGGAGGGGTGGGCCACTGAAGCTTTCTTT
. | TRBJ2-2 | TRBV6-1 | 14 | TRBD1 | CASSGQGTDGELFF | TGTGCCAGCAGCGGACAGGGGACGGACGGGGAGCTGTTTTTT
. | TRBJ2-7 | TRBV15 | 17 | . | CATSRLLAGTLTYEQYF | TGTGCCACCAGCAGACTATTGGCCGGGACTCTGACCTACGAGCAGTACTTC
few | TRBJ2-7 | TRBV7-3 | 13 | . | CASSSGSSYEQYF | TGTGCCAGCAGCTCAGGGTCCTCCTACGAGCAGTACTTC
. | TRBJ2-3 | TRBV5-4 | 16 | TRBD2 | CASSLGSSGTPDTQYF | TGTGCCAGCAGCTTGGGTTCTAGCGGGACCCCAGATACGCAGTATTTT
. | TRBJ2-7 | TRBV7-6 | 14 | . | CASSLDPQTYEQYF | TGTGCCAGCAGCTTAGACCCTCAGACCTACGAGCAGTACTTC
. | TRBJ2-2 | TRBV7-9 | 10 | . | CAPGEGELFF | TGTGCCCCCGGGGAAGGGGAGCTGTTTTTT
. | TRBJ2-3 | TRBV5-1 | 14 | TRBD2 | CASSASGDTDTQYF | TGCGCCAGCAGCGCTAGCGGGGACACAGATACGCAGTATTTT
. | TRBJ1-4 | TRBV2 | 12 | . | CASSEAIRKLFF | TGTGCCAGCAGTGAAGCAATCAGAAAACTGTTTTTT
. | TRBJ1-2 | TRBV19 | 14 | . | CASSWRGPNYGYTF | TGTGCCAGTTCCTGGAGAGGGCCTAACTATGGCTACACCTTC
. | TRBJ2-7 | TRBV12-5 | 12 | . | CASASDKYEQYF | TGTGCTAGTGCCTCCGACAAGTACGAGCAGTACTTC
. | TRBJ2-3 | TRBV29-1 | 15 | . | CSVVARFRSTDTQYF | TGCAGCGTTGTAGCGCGGTTTCGAAGCACAGATACGCAGTATTTT
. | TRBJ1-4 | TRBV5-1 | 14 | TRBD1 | CASSLGTANEKLFF | TGCGCCAGCAGCTTAGGGACAGCTAATGAAAAACTGTTTTTT
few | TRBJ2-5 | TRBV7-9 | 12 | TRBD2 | CASGGGRETQYF | TGTGCCTCGGGCGGGGGGCGTGAGACCCAGTACTTC
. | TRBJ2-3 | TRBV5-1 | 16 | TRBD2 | CASSLASLAGTDTQYF | TGCGCCAGCAGCTTGGCCTCTCTAGCGGGCACAGATACGCAGTATTTT
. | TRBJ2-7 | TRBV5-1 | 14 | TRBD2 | CASSLQRGSYEQYF | TGCGCCAGCAGCTTGCAGCGGGGCTCCTACGAGCAGTACTTC
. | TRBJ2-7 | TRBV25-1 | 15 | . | CASSEGLGSSYEQYF | TGTGCCAGCAGTGAGGGGCTGGGGTCCTCCTACGAGCAGTACTTC
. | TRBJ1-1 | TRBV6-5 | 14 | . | CASSYVAGNTEAFF | TGTGCCAGCAGTTACGTCGCCGGGAACACTGAAGCTTTCTTT
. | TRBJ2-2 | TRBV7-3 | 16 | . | CASSPHPRQNTGELFF | TGTGCCAGCAGCCCCCATCCCAGACAAAACACCGGGGAGCTGTTTTTT
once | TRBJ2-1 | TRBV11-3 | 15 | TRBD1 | CASSPGQSSYNEQFF | TGTGCCAGCAGCCCGGGACAGAGCTCCTACAATGAGCAGTTCTTC
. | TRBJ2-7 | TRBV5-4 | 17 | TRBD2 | CASSPGGLAGGDYEQYF | TGTGCCAGCAGCCCCGGAGGGCTAGCGGGGGGAGATTACGAGCAGTACTTC
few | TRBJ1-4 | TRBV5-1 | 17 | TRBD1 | CASSSGTGSKAGEKLFF | TGCGCCAGCAGCTCGGGGACAGGGTCGAAGGCTGGGGAAAAACTGTTTTTT
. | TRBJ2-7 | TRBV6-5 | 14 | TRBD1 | CASRKQGATYEQYF | TGTGCCAGCAGAAAACAGGGGGCTACCTACGAGCAGTACTTC
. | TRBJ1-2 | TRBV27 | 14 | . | CASSHRSTNYGYTF | TGTGCCAGCAGTCATCGCAGTACTAACTATGGCTACACCTTC